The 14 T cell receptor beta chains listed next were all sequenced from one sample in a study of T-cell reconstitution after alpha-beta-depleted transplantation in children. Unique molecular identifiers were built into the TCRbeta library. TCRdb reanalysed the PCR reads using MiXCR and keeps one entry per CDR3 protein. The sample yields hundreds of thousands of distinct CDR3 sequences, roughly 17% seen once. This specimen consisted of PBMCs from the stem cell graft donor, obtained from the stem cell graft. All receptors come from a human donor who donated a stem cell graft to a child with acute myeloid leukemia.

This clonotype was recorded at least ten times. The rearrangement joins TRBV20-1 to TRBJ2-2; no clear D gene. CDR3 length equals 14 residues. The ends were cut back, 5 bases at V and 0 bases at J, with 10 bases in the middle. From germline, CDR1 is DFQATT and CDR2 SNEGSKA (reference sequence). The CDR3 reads CSAPPRPNTGELFF. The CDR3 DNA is TGCAGTGCTCCACCTAGGCCGAACACCGGGGAGCTGTTTTTT.

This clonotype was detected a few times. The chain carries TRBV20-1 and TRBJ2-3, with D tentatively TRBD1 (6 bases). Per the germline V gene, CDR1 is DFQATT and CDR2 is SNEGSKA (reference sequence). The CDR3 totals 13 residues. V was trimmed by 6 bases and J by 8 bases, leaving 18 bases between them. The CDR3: CSARHTGLGTQYF. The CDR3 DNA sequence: TGCAGTGCAAGGCATACAGGGCTCGGTACGCAGTATTTT.

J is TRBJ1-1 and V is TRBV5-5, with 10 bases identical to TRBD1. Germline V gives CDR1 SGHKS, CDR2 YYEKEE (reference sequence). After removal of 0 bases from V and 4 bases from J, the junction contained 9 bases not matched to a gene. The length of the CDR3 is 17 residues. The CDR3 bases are TGTGCCAGCAGCTTGGGACCGGGGACAGGGGAAGGCACTGAAGCTTTCTTT. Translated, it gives CASSLGPGTGEGTEAFF.

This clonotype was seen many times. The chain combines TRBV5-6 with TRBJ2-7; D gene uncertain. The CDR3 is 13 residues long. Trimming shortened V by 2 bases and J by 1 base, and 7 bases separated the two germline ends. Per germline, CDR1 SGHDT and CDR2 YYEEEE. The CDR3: CASSFTDSYEQYF. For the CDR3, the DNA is TGTGCCAGCAGCTTTACTGATTCCTACGAGCAGTACTTC.

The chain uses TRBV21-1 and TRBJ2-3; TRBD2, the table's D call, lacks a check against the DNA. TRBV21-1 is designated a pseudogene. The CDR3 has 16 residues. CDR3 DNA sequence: TGTGCCAGCAGCAGACTGGACTGCTCTAGCACAGATACGCAGTATTTT. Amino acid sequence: CASSRLDCSSTDTQYF.

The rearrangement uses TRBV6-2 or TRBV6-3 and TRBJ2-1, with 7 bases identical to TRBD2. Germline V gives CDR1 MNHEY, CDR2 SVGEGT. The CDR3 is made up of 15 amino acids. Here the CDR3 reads CAGGGGFSNGNEQFF. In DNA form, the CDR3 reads TGTGCGGGGGGGGGAGGCTTCTCTAATGGCAATGAGCAGTTCTTC.

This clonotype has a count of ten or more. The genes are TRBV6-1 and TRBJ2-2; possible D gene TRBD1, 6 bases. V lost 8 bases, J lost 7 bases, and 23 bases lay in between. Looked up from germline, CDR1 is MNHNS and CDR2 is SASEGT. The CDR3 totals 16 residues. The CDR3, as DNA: TGTGCCAGCCGCAGCGTGGGAACAGGGTTTGGCGGGGAGCTGTTTTTT. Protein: CASRSVGTGFGGELFF.

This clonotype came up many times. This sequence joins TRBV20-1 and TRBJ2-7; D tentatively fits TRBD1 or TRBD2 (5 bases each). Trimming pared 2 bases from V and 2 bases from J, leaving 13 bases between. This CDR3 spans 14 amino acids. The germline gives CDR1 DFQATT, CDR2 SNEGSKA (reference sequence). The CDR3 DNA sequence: TGCAGTGCTAGAACCGGGACGGGGACCTACGAGCAGTACTTC. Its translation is CSARTGTGTYEQYF.

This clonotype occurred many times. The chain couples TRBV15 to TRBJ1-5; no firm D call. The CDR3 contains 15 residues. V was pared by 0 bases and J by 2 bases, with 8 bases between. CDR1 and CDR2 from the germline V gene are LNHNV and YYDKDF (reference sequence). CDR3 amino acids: CATSRDYTGNQPQHF. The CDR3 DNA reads TGTGCCACCAGCAGAGATTACACAGGCAATCAGCCCCAGCATTTT.

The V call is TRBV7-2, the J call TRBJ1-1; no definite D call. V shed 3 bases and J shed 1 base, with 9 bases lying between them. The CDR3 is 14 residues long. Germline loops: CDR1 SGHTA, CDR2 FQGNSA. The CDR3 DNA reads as TGTGCCAGCAGCTTCGGTCCGGGGAACACTGAAGCTTTCTTT. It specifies CASSFGPGNTEAFF.

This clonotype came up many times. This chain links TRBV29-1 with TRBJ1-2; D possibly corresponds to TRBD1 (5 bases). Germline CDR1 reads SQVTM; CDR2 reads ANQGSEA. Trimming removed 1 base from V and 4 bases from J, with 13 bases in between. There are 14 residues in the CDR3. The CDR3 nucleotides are TGCAGCGTTGAAGGGGCCAGGGAGGCCTATGGCTACACCTTC. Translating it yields CSVEGAREAYGYTF.

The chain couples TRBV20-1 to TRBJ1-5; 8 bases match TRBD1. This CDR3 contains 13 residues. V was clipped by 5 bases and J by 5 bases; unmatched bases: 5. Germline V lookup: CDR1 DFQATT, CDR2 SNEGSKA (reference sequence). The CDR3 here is CSAVGQGHQPQHF. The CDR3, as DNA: TGCAGTGCTGTAGGACAGGGTCATCAGCCCCAGCATTTT.

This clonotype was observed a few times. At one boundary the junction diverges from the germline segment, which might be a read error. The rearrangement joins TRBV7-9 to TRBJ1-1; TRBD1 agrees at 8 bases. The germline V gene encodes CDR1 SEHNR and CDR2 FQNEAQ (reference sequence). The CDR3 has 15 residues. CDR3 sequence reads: CASSLVTGGNSEAFF. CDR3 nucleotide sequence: TGTGCCAGCAGCTTAGTTACAGGGGGGAACTCTGAAGCTTTCTTT.

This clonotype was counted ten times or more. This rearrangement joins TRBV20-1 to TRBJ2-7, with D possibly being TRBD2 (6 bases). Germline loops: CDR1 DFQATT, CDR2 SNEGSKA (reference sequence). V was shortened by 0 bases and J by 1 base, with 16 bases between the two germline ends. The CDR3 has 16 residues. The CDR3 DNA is TGCAGTGCTAGAGATGACTCCGGAGGGGTGTCCTACGAGCAGTACTTC. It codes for CSARDDSGGVSYEQYF.